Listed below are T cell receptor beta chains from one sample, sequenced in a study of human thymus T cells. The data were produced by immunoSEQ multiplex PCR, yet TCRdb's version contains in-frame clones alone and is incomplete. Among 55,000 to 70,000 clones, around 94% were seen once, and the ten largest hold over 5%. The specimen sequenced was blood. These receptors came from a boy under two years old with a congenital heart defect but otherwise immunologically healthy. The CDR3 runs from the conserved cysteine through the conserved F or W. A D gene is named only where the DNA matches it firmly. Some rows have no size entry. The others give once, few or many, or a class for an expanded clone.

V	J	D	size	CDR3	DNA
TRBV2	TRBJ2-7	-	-	CASSARESEQYF	TGTGCCAGCAGTGCCAGGGAGAGCGAGCAGTACTTC
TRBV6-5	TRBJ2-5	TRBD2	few	CASSYFWTSGRETQYF	TGTGCCAGCAGTTACTTTTGGACTAGCGGCCGAGAGACCCAGTACTTC
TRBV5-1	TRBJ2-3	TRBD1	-	CASSLSAGQGTDTQYF	TGCGCCAGCAGCCTATCCGCCGGACAGGGCACAGATACGCAGTATTTT
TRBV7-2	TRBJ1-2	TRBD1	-	CASSFTGEAGYTF	TGTGCCAGCAGTTTCACAGGGGAGGCTGGCTACACCTTC
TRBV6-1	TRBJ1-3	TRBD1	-	CASSEIFSGQGGFFSGNTIYF	TGTGCCAGCAGTGAAATTTTTAGTGGACAGGGGGGATTCTTCTCTGGAAACACCATATATTTT
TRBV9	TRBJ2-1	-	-	CASSVEPSNNEQFF	TGTGCCAGCAGCGTAGAGCCTAGCAACAATGAGCAGTTCTTC
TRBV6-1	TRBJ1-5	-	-	CASSEGGRGNQPQHF	TGTGCCAGCAGTGAAGGGGGGCGGGGCAATCAGCCCCAGCATTTT
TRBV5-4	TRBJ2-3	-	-	CASSFLTVNTDTQYF	TGTGCCAGCAGCTTTCTAACAGTAAACACAGATACGCAGTATTTT
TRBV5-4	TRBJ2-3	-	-	CASSFLPQDTQYF	TGTGCCAGCAGCTTTCTCCCCCAGGATACGCAGTATTTT
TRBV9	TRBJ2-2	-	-	CASSVVDSTGELFF	TGTGCCAGCAGCGTAGTGGACAGCACCGGGGAGCTGTTTTTT
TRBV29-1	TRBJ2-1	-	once	CSVAPSLIFNEQFF	TGCAGCGTTGCCCCTAGTCTAATATTCAATGAGCAGTTCTTC